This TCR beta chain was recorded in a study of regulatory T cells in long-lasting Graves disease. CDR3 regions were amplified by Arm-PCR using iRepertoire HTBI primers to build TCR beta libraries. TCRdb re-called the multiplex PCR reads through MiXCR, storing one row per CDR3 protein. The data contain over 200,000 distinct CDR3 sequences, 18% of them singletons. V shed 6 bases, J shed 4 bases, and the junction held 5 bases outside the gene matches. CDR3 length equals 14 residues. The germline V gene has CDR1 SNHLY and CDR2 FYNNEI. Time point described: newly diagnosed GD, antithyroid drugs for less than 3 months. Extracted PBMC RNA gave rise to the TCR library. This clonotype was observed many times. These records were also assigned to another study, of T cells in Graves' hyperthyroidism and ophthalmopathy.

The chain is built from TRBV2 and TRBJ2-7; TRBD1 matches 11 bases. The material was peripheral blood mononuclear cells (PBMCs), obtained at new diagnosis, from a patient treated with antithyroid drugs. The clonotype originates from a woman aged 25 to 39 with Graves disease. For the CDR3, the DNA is TGTGCCAGCAGGCGGACAGGGGGCGCGTACGAGCAGTACTTC. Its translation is CASRRTGGAYEQYF.